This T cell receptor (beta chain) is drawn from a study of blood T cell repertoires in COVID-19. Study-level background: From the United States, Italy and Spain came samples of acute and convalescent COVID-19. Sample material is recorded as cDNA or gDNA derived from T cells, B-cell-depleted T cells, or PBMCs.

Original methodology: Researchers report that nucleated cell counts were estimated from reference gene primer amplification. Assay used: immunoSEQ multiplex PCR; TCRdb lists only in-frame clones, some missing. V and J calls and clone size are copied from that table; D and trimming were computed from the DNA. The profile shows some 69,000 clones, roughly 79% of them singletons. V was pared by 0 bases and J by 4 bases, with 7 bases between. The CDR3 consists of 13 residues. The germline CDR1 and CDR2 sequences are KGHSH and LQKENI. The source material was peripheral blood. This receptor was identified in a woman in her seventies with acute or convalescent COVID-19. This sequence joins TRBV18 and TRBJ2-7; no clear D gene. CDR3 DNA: TGTGCCAGCTCACCACCGTCTGTATACGAGCAGTACTTC. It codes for CASSPPSVYEQYF.